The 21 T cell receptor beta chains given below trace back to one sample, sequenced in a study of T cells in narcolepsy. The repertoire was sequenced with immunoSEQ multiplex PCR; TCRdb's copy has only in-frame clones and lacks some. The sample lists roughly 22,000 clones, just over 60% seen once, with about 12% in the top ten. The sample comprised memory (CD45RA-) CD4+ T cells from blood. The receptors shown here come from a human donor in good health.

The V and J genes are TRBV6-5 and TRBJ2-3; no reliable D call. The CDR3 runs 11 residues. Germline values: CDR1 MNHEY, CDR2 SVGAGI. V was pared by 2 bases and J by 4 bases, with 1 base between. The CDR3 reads CASSYADTQYF. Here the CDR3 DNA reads TGTGCCAGCAGTTACGCAGATACGCAGTATTTT.

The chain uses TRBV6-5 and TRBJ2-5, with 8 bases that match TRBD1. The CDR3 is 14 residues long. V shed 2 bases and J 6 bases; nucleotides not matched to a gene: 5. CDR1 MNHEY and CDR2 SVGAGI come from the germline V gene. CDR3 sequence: CASSYPTGEKTQYF. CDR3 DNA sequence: TGTGCCAGCAGTTACCCGACAGGGGAAAAGACCCAGTACTTC.

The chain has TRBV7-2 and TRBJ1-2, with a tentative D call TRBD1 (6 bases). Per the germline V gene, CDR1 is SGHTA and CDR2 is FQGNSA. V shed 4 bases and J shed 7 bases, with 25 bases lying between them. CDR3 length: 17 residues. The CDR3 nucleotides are TGTGCCAGCAGCTCACGGGGGGCGCTACGAGACGGGGTTGGCTACACCTTC. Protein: CASSSRGALRDGVGYTF.

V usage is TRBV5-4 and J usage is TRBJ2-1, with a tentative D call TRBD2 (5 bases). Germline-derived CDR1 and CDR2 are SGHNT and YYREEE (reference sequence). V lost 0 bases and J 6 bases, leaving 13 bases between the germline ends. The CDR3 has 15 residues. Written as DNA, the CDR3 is TGTGCCAGCAGCTTGGGGGGAGTTTTGGGCAATGAGCAGTTCTTC. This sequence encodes CASSLGGVLGNEQFF.

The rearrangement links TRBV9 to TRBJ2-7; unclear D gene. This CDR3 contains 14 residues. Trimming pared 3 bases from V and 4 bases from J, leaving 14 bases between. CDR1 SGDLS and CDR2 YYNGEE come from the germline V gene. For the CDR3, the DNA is TGTGCCAGCAGCGGGGCAGGCATAGGGTACGAGCAGTACTTC. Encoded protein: CASSGAGIGYEQYF.

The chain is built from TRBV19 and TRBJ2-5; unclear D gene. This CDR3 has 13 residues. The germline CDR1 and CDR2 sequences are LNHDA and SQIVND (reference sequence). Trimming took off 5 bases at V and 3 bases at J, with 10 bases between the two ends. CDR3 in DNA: TGTGCCAGTAGTCTCGGGTGGGAAGAGACCCAGTACTTC. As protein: CASSLGWEETQYF.

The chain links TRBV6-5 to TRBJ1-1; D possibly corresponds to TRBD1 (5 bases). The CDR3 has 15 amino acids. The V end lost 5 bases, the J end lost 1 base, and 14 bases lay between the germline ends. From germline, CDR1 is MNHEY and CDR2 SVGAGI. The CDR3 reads CASSSPGRGNTEAFF. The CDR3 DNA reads TGTGCCAGCAGTAGCCCAGGGAGGGGGAACACTGAAGCTTTCTTT.

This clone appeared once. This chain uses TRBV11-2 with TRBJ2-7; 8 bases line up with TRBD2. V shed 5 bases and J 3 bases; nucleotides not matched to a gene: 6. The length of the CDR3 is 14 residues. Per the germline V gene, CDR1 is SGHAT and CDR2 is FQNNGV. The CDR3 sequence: CASSPLAGGYEQYF. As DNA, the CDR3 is TGTGCCAGCAGCCCCCTGGCGGGAGGCTACGAGCAGTACTTC.

The CDR3 loop reads CASSQDWRGSYGYTF. The CDR3 DNA is TGTGCCAGCAGCCAAGATTGGCGGGGATCTTATGGCTACACCTTC. V and J are TRBV4-2 and TRBJ1-2; the D is unclear. With 0 bases removed from V and 5 bases from J, the gap between germline ends came to 13 bases. The CDR3 totals 15 residues. The V gene's germline CDR1 is LGHNA and CDR2 YNFKEQ.

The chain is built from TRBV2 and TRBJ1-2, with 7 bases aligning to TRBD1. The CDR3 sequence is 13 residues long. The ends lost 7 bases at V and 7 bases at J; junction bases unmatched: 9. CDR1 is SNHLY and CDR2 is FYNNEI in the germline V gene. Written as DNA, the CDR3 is TGTGCCAGCAAGGGAGGGGGCGCTGGTGGCTACACCTTC. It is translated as CASKGGGAGGYTF.

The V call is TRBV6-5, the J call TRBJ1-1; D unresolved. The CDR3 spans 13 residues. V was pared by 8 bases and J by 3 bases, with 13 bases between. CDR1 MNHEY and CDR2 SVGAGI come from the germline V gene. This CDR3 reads CASVTQSHTEAFF. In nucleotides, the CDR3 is TGTGCCAGCGTGACACAATCCCACACTGAAGCTTTCTTT.

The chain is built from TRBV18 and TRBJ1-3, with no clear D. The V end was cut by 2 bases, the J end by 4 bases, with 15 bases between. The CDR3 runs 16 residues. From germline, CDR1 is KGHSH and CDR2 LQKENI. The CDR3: CASSPNGKADGNTIYF. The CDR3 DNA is TGTGCCAGCTCACCAAATGGCAAAGCGGACGGAAACACCATATATTTT.

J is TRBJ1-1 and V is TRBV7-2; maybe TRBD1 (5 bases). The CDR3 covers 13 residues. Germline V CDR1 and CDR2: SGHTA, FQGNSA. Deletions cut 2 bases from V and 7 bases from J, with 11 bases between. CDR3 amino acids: CASSLSTGGEAFF. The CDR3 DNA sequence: TGTGCCAGCAGCTTATCTACCGGGGGTGAAGCTTTCTTT.

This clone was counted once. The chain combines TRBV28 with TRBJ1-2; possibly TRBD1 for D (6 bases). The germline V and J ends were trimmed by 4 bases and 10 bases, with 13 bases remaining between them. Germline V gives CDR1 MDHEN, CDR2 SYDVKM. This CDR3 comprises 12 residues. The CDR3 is CASSSRRGVYTF. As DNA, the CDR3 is TGTGCCAGCAGTTCTCGCAGGGGAGTCTACACCTTC.

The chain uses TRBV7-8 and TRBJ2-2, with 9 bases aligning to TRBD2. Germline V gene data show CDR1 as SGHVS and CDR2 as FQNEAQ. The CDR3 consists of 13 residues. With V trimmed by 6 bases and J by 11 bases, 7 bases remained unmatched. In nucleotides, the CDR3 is TGTGCCAGCAGGCCGACTAGCGGTGTAGAGCTGTTTTTT. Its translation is CASRPTSGVELFF.

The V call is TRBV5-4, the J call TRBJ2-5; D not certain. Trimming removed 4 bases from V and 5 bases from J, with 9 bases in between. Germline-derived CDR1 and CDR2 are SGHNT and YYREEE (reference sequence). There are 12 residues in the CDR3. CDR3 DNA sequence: TGTGCCAGCAGCCGCTGGGCGGAGACCCAGTACTTC. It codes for CASSRWAETQYF.

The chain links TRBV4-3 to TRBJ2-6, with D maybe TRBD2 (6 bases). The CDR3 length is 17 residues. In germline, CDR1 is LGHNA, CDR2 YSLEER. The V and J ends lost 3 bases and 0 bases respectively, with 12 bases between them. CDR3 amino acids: CASSQGLGGSGANVLTF. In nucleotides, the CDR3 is TGCGCCAGCAGCCAGGGCCTCGGGGGCTCTGGGGCCAACGTCCTGACTTTC.

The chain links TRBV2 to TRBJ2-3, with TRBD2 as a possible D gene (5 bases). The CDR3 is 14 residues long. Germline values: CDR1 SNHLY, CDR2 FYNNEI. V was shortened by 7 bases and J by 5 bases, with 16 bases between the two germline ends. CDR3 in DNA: TGTGCCAGCACCCGGACTGAAGGTGGAGATACGCAGTATTTT. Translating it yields CASTRTEGGDTQYF.

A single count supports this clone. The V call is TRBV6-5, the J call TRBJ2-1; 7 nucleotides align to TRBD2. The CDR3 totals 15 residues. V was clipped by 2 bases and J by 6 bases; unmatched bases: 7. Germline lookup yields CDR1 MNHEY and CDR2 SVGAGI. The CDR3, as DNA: TGTGCCAGCAGTTACGAAGCGGGACTCCCCAATGAGCAGTTCTTC. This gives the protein CASSYEAGLPNEQFF.

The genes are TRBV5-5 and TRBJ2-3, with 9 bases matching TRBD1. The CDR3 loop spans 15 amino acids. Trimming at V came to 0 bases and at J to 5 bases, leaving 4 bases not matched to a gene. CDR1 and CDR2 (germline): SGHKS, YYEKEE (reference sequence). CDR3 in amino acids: CASSLGGTGRDTQYF. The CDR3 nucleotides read TGTGCCAGCAGCTTGGGGGGGACAGGGAGAGATACGCAGTATTTT.

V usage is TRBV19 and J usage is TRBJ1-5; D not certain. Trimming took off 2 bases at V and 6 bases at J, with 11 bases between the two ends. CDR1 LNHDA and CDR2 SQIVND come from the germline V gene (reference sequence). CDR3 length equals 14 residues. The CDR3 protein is CASSIRREGQPQHF. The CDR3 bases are TGTGCCAGTAGTATAAGGAGGGAAGGTCAGCCCCAGCATTTT.